The present T cell receptor (beta chain) was sequenced within a study of T cells after yellow fever vaccination. Study-level findings and limits: Although the secondary response was weaker, it peaked faster, at day 5 versus 15.

The CDR3 totals 13 residues. V was pared by 5 bases and J by 6 bases, with 14 bases between. Looked up from germline, CDR1 is SEHNR and CDR2 is FQNEAQ (reference sequence). A single record per CDR3 protein comes from TCRdb applying MiXCR to the 5' RACE reads. The table has 80,000 to 100,000 distinct CDR3 sequences, approximately 5.5% seen once. This clonotype was picked up many times. What it binds is unknown. The rearrangement links TRBV7-9 to TRBJ2-7; D gene ambiguous. The starting material was CD8+ T cells sorted from PBMCs, obtained 10 days after the yellow fever booster vaccination. The clonotype originates from a man aged 18 to 30 who received the YFV17D yellow fever vaccine. CDR3 residues: CASSPSEEGEQYV. DNA of the CDR3: TGTGCCAGCAGCCCCTCGGAAGAAGGCGAGCAGTACGTC.